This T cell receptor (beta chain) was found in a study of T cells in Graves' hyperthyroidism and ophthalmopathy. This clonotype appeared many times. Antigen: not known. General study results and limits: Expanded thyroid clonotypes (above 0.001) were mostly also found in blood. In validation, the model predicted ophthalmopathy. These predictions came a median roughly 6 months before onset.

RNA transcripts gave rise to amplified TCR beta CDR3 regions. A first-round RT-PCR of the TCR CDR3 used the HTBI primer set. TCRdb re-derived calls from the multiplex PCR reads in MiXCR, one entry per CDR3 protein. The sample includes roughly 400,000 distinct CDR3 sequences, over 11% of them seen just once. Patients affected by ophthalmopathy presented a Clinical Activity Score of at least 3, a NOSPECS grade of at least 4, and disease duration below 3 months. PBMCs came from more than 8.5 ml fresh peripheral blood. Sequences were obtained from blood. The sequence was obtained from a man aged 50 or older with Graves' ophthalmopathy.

CDR3 in DNA: TGTGCCTGGGTAAGAGGGAATGAGCAGTTCTTC. It translates to CAWVRGNEQFF. The V gene is TRBV30, the J gene TRBJ2-1; D is perhaps TRBD2 (5 bases). Between the trimmed V and J ends, which lost 5 bases and 7 bases, there was a span of 9 bases. Germline V gene data show CDR1 as GTSNPN and CDR2 as SVGIG (reference sequence). The CDR3 totals 11 residues. The whole variable domain, filled in from reference TRBV30 and TRBJ2-1, reads SQTIHQWPATLVQPVGSPLSLECTVEGTSNPNLYWYRQAAGRGLQLLFYSVGIGQISSEVPQNLSASRPQDRQFILSSKKLLLSDSGFYLCAWVRGNEQFFGPGTRLTVL.